The clone carrying this TCR beta chain was seen a few times. This specimen belongs to a study of T cells in tumors after PD-1 blockade. The overall study: Patients had no prior checkpoint blockade, systemic immunosuppressants, or anti-cancer therapy within 4 weeks. Peripheral blood samples averaged around 38,000 unique clonotypes and roughly 110,000 templates. Treatment was either pembrolizumab 200 mg every 3 weeks or cemiplimab 350 mg every 2 weeks. Daily vismodegib 150 mg continued in a subset of anti-PD-1-treated patients.

Sequencing was performed with immunoSEQ multiplex PCR; in TCRdb, only in-frame clones are kept and a portion is missing. The table includes about 47,000 clones, about four fifths detected once. This sequence was found in a human donor with basal cell carcinoma. This specimen consisted of PBMCs, obtained before anti-PD-1 treatment.

This CDR3 reads CASSTWGESTEAFF. The CDR3 DNA reads TGTGCCAGCAGTACCTGGGGAGAGTCTACTGAAGCTTTCTTT. The chain carries TRBV4-2 and TRBJ1-1, with D hard to call. The V gene's germline CDR1 is LGHNA and CDR2 YNFKEQ. The CDR3 runs 14 residues. The germline V and J ends were trimmed by 6 bases and 5 bases, with 16 bases remaining between them.